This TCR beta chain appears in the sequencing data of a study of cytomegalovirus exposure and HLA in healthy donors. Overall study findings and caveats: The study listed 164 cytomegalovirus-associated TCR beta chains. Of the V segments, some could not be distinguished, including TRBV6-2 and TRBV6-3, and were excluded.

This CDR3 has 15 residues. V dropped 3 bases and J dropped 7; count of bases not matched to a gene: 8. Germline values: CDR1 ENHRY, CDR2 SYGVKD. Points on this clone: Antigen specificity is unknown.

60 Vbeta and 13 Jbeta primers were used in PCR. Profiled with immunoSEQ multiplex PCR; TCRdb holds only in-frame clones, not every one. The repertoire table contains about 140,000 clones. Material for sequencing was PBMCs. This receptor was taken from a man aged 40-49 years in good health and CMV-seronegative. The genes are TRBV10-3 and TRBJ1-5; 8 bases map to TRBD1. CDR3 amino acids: CAISEGQGAGQPQHF. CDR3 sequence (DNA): TGTGCCATCAGTGAAGGGCAGGGGGCTGGGCAGCCCCAGCATTTT.